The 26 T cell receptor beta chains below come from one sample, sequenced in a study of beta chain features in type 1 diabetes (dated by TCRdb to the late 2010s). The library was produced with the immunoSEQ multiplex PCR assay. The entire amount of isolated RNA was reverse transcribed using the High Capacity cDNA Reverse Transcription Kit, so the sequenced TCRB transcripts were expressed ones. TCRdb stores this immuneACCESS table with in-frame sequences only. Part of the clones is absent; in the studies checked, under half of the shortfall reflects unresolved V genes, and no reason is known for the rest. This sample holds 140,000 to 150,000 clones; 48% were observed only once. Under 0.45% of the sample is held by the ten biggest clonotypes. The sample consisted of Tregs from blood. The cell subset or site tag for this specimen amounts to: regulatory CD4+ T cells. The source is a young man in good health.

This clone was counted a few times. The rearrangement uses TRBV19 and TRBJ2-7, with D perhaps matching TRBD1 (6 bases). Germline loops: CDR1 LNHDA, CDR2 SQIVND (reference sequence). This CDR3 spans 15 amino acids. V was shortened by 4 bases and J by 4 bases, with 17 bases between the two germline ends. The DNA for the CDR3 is TGTGCCAGTAGTACGCATGGACAGCGAGGTTACGAGCAGTACTTC. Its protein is CASSTHGQRGYEQYF.

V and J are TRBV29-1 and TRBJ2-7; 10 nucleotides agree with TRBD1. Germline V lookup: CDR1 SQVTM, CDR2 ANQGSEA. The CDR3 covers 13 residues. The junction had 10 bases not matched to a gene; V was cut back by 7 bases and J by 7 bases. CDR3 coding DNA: TGCAGCGCCACCTCCGGGACAGGGGTTGAGCAGTACTTC. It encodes CSATSGTGVEQYF.

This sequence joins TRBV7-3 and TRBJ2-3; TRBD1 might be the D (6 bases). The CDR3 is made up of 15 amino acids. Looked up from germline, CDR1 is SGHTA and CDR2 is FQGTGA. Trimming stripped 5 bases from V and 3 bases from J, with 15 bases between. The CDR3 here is CASSARGVGTDTQYF. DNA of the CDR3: TGTGCCAGCAGCGCCAGGGGTGTGGGAACAGATACGCAGTATTTT. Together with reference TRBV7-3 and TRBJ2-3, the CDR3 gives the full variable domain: GAGVSQTPSNKVTEKGKYVELRCDPISGHTALYWYRQSLGQGPEFLIYFQGTGAADDSGLPNDRFFAVRPEGSVSTLKIQRTERGDSAVYLCASSARGVGTDTQYFGPGTRLTVL.

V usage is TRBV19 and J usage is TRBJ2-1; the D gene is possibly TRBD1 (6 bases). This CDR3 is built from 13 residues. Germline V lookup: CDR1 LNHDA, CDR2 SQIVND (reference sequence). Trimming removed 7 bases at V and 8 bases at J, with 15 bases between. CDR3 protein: CASKPRGRDEQFF. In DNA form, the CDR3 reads TGTGCCAGTAAACCTAGGGGGAGAGATGAGCAGTTCTTC.

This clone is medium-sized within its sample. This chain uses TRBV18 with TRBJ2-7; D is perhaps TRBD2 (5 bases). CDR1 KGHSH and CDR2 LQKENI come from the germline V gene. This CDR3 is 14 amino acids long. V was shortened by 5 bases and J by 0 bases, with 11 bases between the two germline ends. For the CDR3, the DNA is TGTGCCAGCTCATCAGGACGGGGCTCCTACGAGCAGTACTTC. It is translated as CASSSGRGSYEQYF.

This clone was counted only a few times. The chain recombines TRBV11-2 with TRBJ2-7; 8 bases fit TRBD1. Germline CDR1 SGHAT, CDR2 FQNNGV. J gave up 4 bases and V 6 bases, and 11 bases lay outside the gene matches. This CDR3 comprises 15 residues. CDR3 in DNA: TGTGCCAGCAGGTTCTTCGGACAGGGTGATTACGAGCAGTACTTC. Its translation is CASRFFGQGDYEQYF.

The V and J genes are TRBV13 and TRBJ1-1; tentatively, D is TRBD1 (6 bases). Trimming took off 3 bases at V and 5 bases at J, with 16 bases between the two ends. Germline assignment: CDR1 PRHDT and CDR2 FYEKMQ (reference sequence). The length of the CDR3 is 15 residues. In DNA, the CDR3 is TGTGCCAGCAGCTTTTATTTAGGGGGTTGGACTGAAGCTTTCTTT. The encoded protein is CASSFYLGGWTEAFF.

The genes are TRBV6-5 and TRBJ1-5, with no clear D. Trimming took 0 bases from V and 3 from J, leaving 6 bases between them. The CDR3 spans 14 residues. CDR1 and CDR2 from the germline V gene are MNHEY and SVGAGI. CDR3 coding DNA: TGTGCCAGCAGTTACTCTGGCCCCAATCAGCCCCAGCATTTT. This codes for CASSYSGPNQPQHF.

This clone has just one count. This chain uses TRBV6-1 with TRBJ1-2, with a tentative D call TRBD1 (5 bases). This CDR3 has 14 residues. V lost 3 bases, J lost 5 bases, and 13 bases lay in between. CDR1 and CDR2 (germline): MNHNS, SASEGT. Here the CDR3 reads CASSEGQGGYGYTF. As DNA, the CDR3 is TGTGCCAGCAGTGAGGGTCAGGGCGGATATGGCTACACCTTC.

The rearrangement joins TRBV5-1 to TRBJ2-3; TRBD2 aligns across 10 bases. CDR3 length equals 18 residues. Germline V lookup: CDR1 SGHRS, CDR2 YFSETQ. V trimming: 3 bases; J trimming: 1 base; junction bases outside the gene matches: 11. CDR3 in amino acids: CASSYLAVAGGRTDTQYF. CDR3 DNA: TGCGCCAGCAGCTATTTGGCTGTAGCGGGAGGACGCACAGATACGCAGTATTTT. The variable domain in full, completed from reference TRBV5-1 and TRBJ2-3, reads KAGVTQTPRYLIKTRGQQVTLSCSPISGHRSVSWYQQTPGQGLQFLFEYFSETQRNKGNFPGRFSGRQFSNSRSEMNVSTLELGDSALYLCASSYLAVAGGRTDTQYFGPGTRLTVL.

The CDR3: CASSLNPPLSGRAGEQYF. For the CDR3, the DNA is TGTGCCAGCAGCTTAAATCCCCCCCTGAGCGGGAGGGCCGGCGAGCAGTACTTC. The V and J genes are TRBV7-9 and TRBJ2-7; the match to TRBD2 covers 10 bases. Germline V CDR1 and CDR2: SEHNR, FQNEAQ (reference sequence). Trimming cost V 2 bases and J 6 bases; bases outside gene matches: 16. The CDR3 contains 18 residues.

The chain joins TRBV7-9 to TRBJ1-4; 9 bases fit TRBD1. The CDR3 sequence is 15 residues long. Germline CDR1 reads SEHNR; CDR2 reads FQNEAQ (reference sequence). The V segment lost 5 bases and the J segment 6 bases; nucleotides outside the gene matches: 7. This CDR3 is CASSPRTGVHEKLFF. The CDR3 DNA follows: TGTGCCAGCAGCCCCCGGACAGGGGTTCATGAAAAACTGTTTTTT.

The CDR3 coding sequence is TGTGCCAGCAGCGAGGGACAGGGAAAAGGTGGCTACACCTTC. It encodes CASSEGQGKGGYTF. This chain joins TRBV9 and TRBJ1-2; 9 bases are a match to TRBD1. The V gene's germline CDR1 is SGDLS and CDR2 YYNGEE. The CDR3 spans 14 residues. Trimming took 3 bases from V and 7 from J; bases not matched to a gene: 7.

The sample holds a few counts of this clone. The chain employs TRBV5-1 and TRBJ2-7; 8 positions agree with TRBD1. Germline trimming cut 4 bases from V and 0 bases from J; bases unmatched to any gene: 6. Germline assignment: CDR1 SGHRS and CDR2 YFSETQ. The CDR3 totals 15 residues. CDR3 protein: CASSLDRDTSYEQYF. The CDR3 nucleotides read TGCGCCAGCAGCCTGGACAGGGATACCTCCTACGAGCAGTACTTC.

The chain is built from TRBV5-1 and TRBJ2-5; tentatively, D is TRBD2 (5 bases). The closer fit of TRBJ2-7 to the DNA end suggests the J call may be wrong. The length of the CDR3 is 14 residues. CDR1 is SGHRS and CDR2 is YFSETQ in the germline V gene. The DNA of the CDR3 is TGCGCCAGCAGCTTGGGTCTAGCCGAACACGAGCAGTACTTC. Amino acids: CASSLGLAEHEQYF.

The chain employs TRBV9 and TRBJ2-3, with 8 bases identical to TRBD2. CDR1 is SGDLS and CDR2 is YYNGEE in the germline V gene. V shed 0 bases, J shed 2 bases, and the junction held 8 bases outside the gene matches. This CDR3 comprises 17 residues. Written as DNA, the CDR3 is TGTGCCAGCAGCGTAGACACTAGCGGAGGGTACACAGATACGCAGTATTTT. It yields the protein CASSVDTSGGYTDTQYF.

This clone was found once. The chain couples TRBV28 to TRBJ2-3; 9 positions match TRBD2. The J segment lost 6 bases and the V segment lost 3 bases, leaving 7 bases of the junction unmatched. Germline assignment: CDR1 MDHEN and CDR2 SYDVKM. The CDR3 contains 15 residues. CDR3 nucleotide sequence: TGTGCCAGCAGTTTGGCGGGAGGGCATTGGGATACGCAGTATTTT. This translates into CASSLAGGHWDTQYF.

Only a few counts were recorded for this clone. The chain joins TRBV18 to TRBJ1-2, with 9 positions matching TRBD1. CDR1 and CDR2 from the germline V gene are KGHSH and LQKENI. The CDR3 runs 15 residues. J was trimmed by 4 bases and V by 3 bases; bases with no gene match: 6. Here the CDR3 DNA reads TGTGCCAGCTCACCGGAGAGGGACAGGGTCTATGGCTACACCTTC. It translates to CASSPERDRVYGYTF. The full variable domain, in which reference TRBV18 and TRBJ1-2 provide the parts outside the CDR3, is NAGVMQNPRHLVRRRGQEARLRCSPMKGHSHVYWYRQLPEEGLKFMVYLQKENIIDESGMPKERFSAEFPKEGPSILRIQQVVRGDSAAYFCASSPERDRVYGYTFGSGTRLTVV.

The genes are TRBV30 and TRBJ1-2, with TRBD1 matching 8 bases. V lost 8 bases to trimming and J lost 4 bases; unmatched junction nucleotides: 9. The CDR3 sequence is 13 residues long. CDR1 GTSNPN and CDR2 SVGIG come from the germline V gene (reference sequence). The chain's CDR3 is CAGGEDRVYGYTF. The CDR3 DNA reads TGTGCCGGGGGGGAGGACAGGGTCTATGGCTACACCTTC.

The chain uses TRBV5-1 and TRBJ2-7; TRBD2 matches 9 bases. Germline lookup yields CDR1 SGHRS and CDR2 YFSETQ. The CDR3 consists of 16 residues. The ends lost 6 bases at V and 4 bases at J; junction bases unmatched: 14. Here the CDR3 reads CASNPAGYSGSYEQYF. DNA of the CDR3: TGCGCCAGCAACCCTGCCGGATATAGCGGGAGTTACGAGCAGTACTTC.

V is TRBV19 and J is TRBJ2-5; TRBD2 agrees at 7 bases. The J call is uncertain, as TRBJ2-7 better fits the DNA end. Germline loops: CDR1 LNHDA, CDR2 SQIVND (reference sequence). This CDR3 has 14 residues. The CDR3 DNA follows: TGTGCCAGTAGTCAAGGGACTAACTCCTACGAGCAGTACTTC. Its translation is CASSQGTNSYEQYF.

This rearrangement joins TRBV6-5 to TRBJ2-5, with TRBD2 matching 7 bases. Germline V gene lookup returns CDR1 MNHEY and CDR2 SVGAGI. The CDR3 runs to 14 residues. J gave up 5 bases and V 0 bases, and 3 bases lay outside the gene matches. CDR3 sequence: CASSYSAGVETQYF. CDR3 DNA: TGTGCCAGCAGTTACTCGGCGGGGGTGGAGACCCAGTACTTC.

The CDR3 spells CASSRETGYGYTF. CDR3 DNA: TGCGCCAGCAGCCGAGAAACGGGTTACGGCTACACCTTC. V usage is TRBV4-1 and J usage is TRBJ1-2, with unresolved D. V dropped 4 bases and J dropped 8 bases, with 14 bases sitting between them. This CDR3 comprises 13 residues. CDR1 and CDR2 (germline): MGHRA, YSYEKL.

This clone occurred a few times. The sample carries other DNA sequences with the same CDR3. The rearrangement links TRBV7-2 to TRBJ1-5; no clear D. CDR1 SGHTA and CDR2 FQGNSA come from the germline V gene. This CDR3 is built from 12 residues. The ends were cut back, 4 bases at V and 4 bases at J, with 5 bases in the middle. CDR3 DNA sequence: TGTGCCAGCAGCTCCCCTAATCAGCCCCAGCATTTT. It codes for CASSSPNQPQHF.

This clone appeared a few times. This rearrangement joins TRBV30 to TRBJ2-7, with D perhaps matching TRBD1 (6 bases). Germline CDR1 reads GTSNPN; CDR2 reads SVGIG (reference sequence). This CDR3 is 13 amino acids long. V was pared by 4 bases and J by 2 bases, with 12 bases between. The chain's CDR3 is CAWMSRGTYEQYF. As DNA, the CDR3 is TGTGCCTGGATGAGCAGGGGAACCTACGAGCAGTACTTC.

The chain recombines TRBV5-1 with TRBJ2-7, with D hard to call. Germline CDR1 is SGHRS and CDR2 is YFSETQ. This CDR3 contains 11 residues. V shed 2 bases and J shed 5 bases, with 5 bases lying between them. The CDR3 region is CASSFRDEQYF. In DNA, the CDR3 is TGCGCCAGCAGCTTTCGCGACGAGCAGTACTTC.